This entry features one T cell receptor (beta chain) sequence. V shed 4 bases and J 13 bases; nucleotides not matched to a gene: 15. Looked up from germline, CDR1 is SGHVS and CDR2 is FQNEAQ. CDR3 length: 17 residues. The sample originates from a study of T-cell memory formation after mild COVID-19. TCRdb used MiXCR to reprocess the 5' RACE reads, holding one entry per CDR3 protein. The sample lists 85,000 to 120,000 distinct CDR3 sequences, about an eighth occurring once. The receptor comes from an adult woman who had mild COVID-19 (a few samples of this study predate the infection). Cell type and time point are not known. Sequencing used PBMCs or a T cell subset sorted from them (not recorded which). The rearrangement uses TRBV7-8 and TRBJ2-1; 14 bases map to TRBD2. CDR3 sequence: CASSSRPAGLAGAPQFF. CDR3 DNA sequence: TGTGCCAGCAGCTCACGCCCCGCGGGACTAGCGGGGGCCCCCCAGTTCTTC.